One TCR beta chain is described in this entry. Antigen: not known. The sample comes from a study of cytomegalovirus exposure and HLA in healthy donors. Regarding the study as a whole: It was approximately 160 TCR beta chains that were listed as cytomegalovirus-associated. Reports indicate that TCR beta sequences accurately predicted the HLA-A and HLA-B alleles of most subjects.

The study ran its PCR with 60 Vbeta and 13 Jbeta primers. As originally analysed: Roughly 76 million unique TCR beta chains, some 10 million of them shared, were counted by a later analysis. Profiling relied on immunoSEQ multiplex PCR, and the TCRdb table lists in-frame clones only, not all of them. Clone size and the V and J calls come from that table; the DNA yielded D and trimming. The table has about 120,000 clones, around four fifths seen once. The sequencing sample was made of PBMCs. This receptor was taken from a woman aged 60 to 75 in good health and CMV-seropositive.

The CDR3 DNA is TGTGCCAGCAGTTACGTGTCTAGCGGGACCAATGAGCAGTTCTTC. It is translated as CASSYVSSGTNEQFF. V is TRBV6-6 and J is TRBJ2-1; 9 positions agree with TRBD2. Germline CDR1 MNHNY, CDR2 SVGAGI (reference sequence). V was pared by 2 bases and J by 6 bases, with 5 bases of the junction left unmatched. The CDR3 contains 15 residues.